The 16 T cell receptor beta chains listed next were all sequenced from one sample in a study of breast tumors, draining lymph nodes, adjacent tissues. TCRdb independently ran MiXCR on the multiplex PCR reads; one entry per CDR3 protein. In the table there are about 16,000 distinct CDR3 sequences, 40% to 55% of which are singletons. The sample was tumor-adjacent breast tissue. The receptors shown here come from a female donor with breast cancer. Some clones in this sample may be carry-over from other donors' samples.

Relative to its sample, this clonotype is medium-sized. This chain connects TRBV6-5 to TRBJ1-2; 7 bases fit TRBD1. V shed 3 bases and J 8 bases; nucleotides not matched to a gene: 9. This CDR3 contains 14 residues. The germline V gene has CDR1 MNHEY and CDR2 SVGAGI. In nucleotides, the CDR3 is TGTGCCAGCAGTTATCTGACAGGGCTCGGGGGCTACACCTTC. This translates into CASSYLTGLGGYTF.

At least ten counts were recorded for this clonotype. The J gene is TRBJ1-1, the V gene TRBV6-6, with a weak D call TRBD1 (5 bases). The germline V and J ends were trimmed by 2 bases and 4 bases, with 14 bases remaining between them. CDR3 length: 15 residues. Germline V gene lookup returns CDR1 MNHNY and CDR2 SVGAGI (reference sequence). The CDR3 sequence is CASSYARGRTTEAFF. The CDR3 nucleotides read TGTGCCAGCAGTTACGCGAGGGGTCGGACCACTGAAGCTTTCTTT.

This chain connects TRBV20-1 to TRBJ2-3, with a weak D call TRBD2 (6 bases). V lost 6 bases, J lost 1 base, and 14 bases lay in between. The V gene's germline CDR1 is DFQATT and CDR2 SNEGSKA (reference sequence). The CDR3 consists of 14 residues. This CDR3 reads CSASGVGGTDTQYF. CDR3 in DNA: TGCAGTGCGTCGGGGGTAGGGGGCACAGATACGCAGTATTTT.

This chain joins TRBV4-2 and TRBJ2-3; no firm D call. V lost 1 base and J 5 bases, leaving 13 bases between the germline ends. Germline V gene sequence: CDR1 LGHNA, CDR2 YNFKEQ. CDR3 length: 15 residues. For the CDR3, the DNA is TGTGCCAGCAGCCAAGGTCGGCCCCCCGGAGATACGCAGTATTTT. Protein sequence: CASSQGRPPGDTQYF.

The chain uses TRBV5-8 and TRBJ2-7; 8 nucleotides line up with TRBD2. The germline V gene has CDR1 SGHTS and CDR2 YDEGEE. The CDR3 totals 14 residues. Trimming at V came to 1 base and at J to 7 bases, leaving 7 bases not matched to a gene. DNA for the CDR3: TGTGCCAGCAGCTTGTACGGGGGGGCGGGTGAGCAGTACTTC. Translating gives CASSLYGGAGEQYF.

This clonotype was recorded many times. A junction boundary mismatches the germline segment, possibly from a read error. This chain links TRBV6-5 with TRBJ2-1; D is perhaps TRBD2 (6 bases). Per germline, CDR1 MNHEY and CDR2 SVGAGI. CDR3 size: 15 residues. This CDR3 reads CASSHSGGSYNEQFF. The DNA of the CDR3 is TGTGCCAGCAGTCACTCCGGGGGCTCCTACAATGAGCAGTTCTTC.

CDR3 sequence (DNA): TGCAGTGCTAAAGAGGGCGGGAGGGCCATGGACAATGAGCAGTTCTTC. It translates to CSAKEGGRAMDNEQFF. J is TRBJ2-1 and V is TRBV20-1; TRBD2 agrees at 9 bases. Trimming at V came to 4 bases and at J to 5 bases, leaving 12 bases not matched to a gene. CDR1 is DFQATT, CDR2 SNEGSKA, per germline (reference sequence). This CDR3 region has 16 residues.

V and J are TRBV9 and TRBJ2-3, with D perhaps TRBD2 (5 bases). V was trimmed by 4 bases and J by 6 bases, leaving 6 bases between them. Germline V CDR1 and CDR2: SGDLS, YYNGEE. This CDR3 has 11 residues. As DNA, the CDR3 is TGTGCCAGCAGCCGAGGGGATACGCAGTATTTT. Its protein product is CASSRGDTQYF.

As concerns this clonotype: No DNA is shown, since the ends of the CDR3 on it are uncertain; the CDR3 is the one TCRdb lists. This rearrangement joins TRBV10-3 to TRBJ1-4. Germline V gene data show CDR1 as ENHRY and CDR2 as SYGVKD. The CDR3 region is 24 residues in length, termini included. CDR3 loop: CAISERTSGYTFGSGSTTNEKLFF.

This clonotype occurred many times. V usage is TRBV12-3 or TRBV12-4 and J usage is TRBJ2-3; TRBD1 matches at 9 bases. The length of the CDR3 is 14 residues. Trimming removed 3 bases from V and 4 bases from J; junction bases left unmatched: 2. The CDR3 nucleotides read TGTGCCAGCAGTTTGACAGGGGGGGCAGATACGCAGTATTTT. This codes for CASSLTGGADTQYF.

This clonotype was observed at least ten times. The chain is built from TRBV6-1 and TRBJ2-2; the D is unclear. The CDR3 spans 11 residues. V gave up 6 bases and J gave up 3 bases, with 2 bases separating them. CDR1 and CDR2 from the germline V gene are MNHNS and SASEGT. The CDR3 coding sequence is TGTGCCAGCAGGTACACCGGGGAGCTGTTTTTT. This translates into CASRYTGELFF.

The sample holds many counts of this clonotype. The chain carries TRBV7-3 and TRBJ1-1; no clear D gene. V lost 4 bases to trimming and J lost 1 base, with 7 bases between them. Looked up from germline, CDR1 is SGHTA and CDR2 is FQGTGA. CDR3 length: 13 residues. The CDR3, as DNA: TGTGCCAGCAGCTGGGCACGGAACACTGAAGCTTTCTTT. It is translated as CASSWARNTEAFF.

This clonotype was counted a few times. V usage is TRBV11-3 and J usage is TRBJ1-5; D remains unclear. Trimming removed 6 bases from V and 3 bases from J, with 15 bases in between. The germline V gene encodes CDR1 SGHNT and CDR2 YENEEA. The CDR3 spans 15 residues. The CDR3 here is CASRSPIYTNQPQHF. The CDR3 coding sequence is TGTGCCAGCAGGTCCCCCATTTATACCAATCAGCCCCAGCATTTT.

This chain links TRBV7-9 with TRBJ2-3, with TRBD2 matching 15 bases. In germline, CDR1 is SEHNR, CDR2 FQNEAQ (reference sequence). The trim removed 3 bases at V and 5 bases at J, leaving 12 bases unmatched. The CDR3 spans 19 residues. The CDR3 DNA follows: TGTGCCAGCAGCTTCGCGCGGGGACTAGCGGGGGGTACTCGAGATACGCAGTATTTT. Translation gives CASSFARGLAGGTRDTQYF.

This clonotype was seen many times. A much bigger clone sits one base away, suggesting this may be a read error. The rearrangement links TRBV20-1 to TRBJ1-5, with 10 bases lining up with TRBD1. CDR1 and CDR2 (germline): DFQATT, SNEGSKA (reference sequence). This CDR3 has 15 amino acids. CDR3 bases: TGCAGTGCTAGAGCGGGACAGGGGAGCACTCAGCCCCAGCATTTT. This sequence encodes CSARAGQGSTQPQHF.

This clonotype was recorded at least ten times. This chain connects TRBV12-3 or TRBV12-4 to TRBJ1-1, with 11 nucleotides matching TRBD1. CDR3 length equals 14 residues. The ends lost 6 bases at V and 3 bases at J; junction bases unmatched: 3. CDR3 region: CASSVGQGDTEAFF. CDR3 DNA: TGTGCCAGCAGCGTGGGACAGGGGGACACTGAAGCTTTCTTT.